Listed here is a single T cell receptor beta chain. Its cognate antigen is unknown. This entry is derived from a study of shared clonotypes between healthy human individuals. Findings of the study overall: An effect of sequencing depth on clonotype sharing among donors was expected.

V lost 7 bases to trimming and J lost 1 base, with 13 bases between them. CDR1 is SNHLY, CDR2 FYNNEI, per germline. The CDR3 sequence is 14 residues long. Memory CD4+ cells were the fraction left after CD45RA+ naive selection. The deep-level immunoSEQ assay was used. Repertoires were generated with immunoSEQ multiplex PCR, while TCRdb's copy carries only in-frame clones and drops some. The top ten hold approximately 1.1% of the sample, which has some 1,400,000 clones, 96% seen once. Source material: naive CD4+ T cells sorted from blood. Specified subset: CD45RA+ positively selected. The source is a man aged 25 to 45 in good health. This sequence joins TRBV2 and TRBJ2-5; a weak D match, TRBD2 (5 bases). The CDR3 nucleotides read TGTGCCAGCATTCTTATGCGGGCCCAAGAGACCCAGTACTTC. Translating it yields CASILMRAQETQYF.